The 8 T cell receptor beta chains reported below all come from one sample, sequenced in a study of T-cell reconstitution after alpha-beta-depleted transplantation in children. The library targeted TCRbeta and was prepared with unique molecular identifiers. In TCRdb, the PCR reads were re-called with MiXCR into one record per CDR3 protein. The sample has 540,000 or so distinct CDR3 sequences, under 25% seen once. The sample in question was PBMCs, mostly from graft donor cells, obtained 360 days after TCRalphabeta/CD19-depleted stem cell transplant. The receptors here all came from a boy under three years old who had a stem cell transplant for acute myeloid leukemia, so the T cells may come from the graft donor.

The chain employs TRBV12-3 or TRBV12-4 and TRBJ2-3; 9 bases map to TRBD1. The CDR3 totals 15 residues. With V trimmed by 5 bases and J by 3 bases, 6 bases remained unmatched. CDR3 protein: CASSPGTGPTDTQYF. In DNA form, the CDR3 reads TGTGCCAGCAGTCCCGGGACAGGGCCGACAGATACGCAGTATTTT.

The DNA of the CDR3 is TGTGCCAGCAGCTTTGGACTAGCGGGGGGACCCCCCTACAATGAGCAGTTCTTC. Its translation is CASSFGLAGGPPYNEQFF. V and J are TRBV5-6 and TRBJ2-1; 14 bases map to TRBD2. This CDR3 contains 18 residues. After removal of 2 bases from V and 2 bases from J, the junction contained 6 bases not matched to a gene. CDR1 SGHDT and CDR2 YYEEEE come from the germline V gene. Full variable domain (rest looked up from reference TRBV5-6 and TRBJ2-1): DAGVTQSPTHLIKTRGQQVTLRCSPKSGHDTVSWYQQALGQGPQFIFQYYEEEERQRGNFPDRFSGHQFPNYSSELNVNALLLGDSALYLCASSFGLAGGPPYNEQFFGPGTRLTVL.

The chain links TRBV10-3 to TRBJ2-1; D is possibly TRBD2 (6 bases). Germline CDR1 ENHRY, CDR2 SYGVKD. Trimming shortened V by 6 bases and J by 2 bases, and 11 bases separated the two germline ends. This CDR3 is 14 amino acids long. Here the CDR3 reads CAISPGTPYNEQFF. The CDR3 DNA is TGTGCCATCAGCCCCGGGACTCCCTACAATGAGCAGTTCTTC.

This rearrangement joins TRBV14 to TRBJ1-2; D may be TRBD1 (5 bases). V shed 5 bases and J shed 3 bases, with 10 bases lying between them. The V gene's germline CDR1 is SGHDN and CDR2 FVKESK. The CDR3 is 13 residues long. In DNA form, the CDR3 reads TGTGCCAGCAGCTGGGGGACCGACTATGGCTACACCTTC. Its translation: CASSWGTDYGYTF.

The V call is TRBV20-1, the J call TRBJ2-7; 13 bases map to TRBD2. After removal of 4 bases from V and 7 bases from J, the junction contained 7 bases not matched to a gene. Germline V gives CDR1 DFQATT, CDR2 SNEGSKA (reference sequence). The CDR3 length is 14 residues. CDR3 region: CSATTSGGGDEQYF. The CDR3 DNA reads TGCAGTGCTACCACTAGCGGGGGGGGAGATGAGCAGTACTTC.

As to this clonotype: One end of the junction does not line up with germline, which may come from a read error. This chain connects TRBV6-6 to TRBJ2-1; 7 nucleotides match TRBD2. The length of the CDR3 is 11 residues. Looked up from germline, CDR1 is MNHNY and CDR2 is SVGAGI (reference sequence). The DNA for the CDR3 is TGTGCCAACAGTTTGGGGAGGGGGCAGTTCTTC. This codes for CANSLGRGQFF.

The CDR3 loop reads CASSKARGQGAPGYTF. CDR3 DNA: TGTGCCAGCAGCAAAGCTCGGGGGCAGGGGGCGCCCGGCTACACCTTC. The chain links TRBV21-1 to TRBJ1-2; the table names TRBD1, a call not compared with the DNA. TRBV21-1 is classified as a pseudogene. CDR3 length: 16 amino acids.

The V call is TRBV7-2, the J call TRBJ2-5; D assignment may be TRBD1 or TRBD2 (6 bases each). The CDR3 runs 14 residues. Germline loops: CDR1 SGHTA, CDR2 FQGNSA. Between the trimmed V and J ends, which lost 0 bases and 7 bases, there was a span of 12 bases. In nucleotides, the CDR3 is TGTGCCAGCAGCTTAGCGGGGGCGGAGGGGACCCAGTACTTC. Its translation is CASSLAGAEGTQYF.